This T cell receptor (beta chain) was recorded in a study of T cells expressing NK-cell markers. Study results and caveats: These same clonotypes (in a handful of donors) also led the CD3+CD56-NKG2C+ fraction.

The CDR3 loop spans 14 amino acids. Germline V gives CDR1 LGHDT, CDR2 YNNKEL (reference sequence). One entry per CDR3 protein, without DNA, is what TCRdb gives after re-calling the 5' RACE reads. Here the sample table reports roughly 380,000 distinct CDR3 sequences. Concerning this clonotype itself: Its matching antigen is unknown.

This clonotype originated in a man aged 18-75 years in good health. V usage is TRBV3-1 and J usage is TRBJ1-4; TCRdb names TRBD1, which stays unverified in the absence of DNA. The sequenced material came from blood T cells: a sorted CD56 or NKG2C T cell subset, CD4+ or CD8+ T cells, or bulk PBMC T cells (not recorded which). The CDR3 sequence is CASIGQDPREKLFF.